One sample yielded the 6 T cell receptor beta chains listed below, sequenced in a study of blood T cell repertoires in COVID-19. TCRdb's table, derived via immunoSEQ multiplex PCR, lists solely in-frame clones and lacks some. The sample records some 300,000 clones, roughly 87% being singletons. Sequencing input: PBMCs or T cells enriched from blood (not recorded which). Receptor source: a woman in her twenties or thirties who had recovered from COVID-19.

V is TRBV9 and J is TRBJ2-3; 8 positions agree with TRBD2. With V trimmed by 5 bases and J by 3 bases, 8 bases remained unmatched. CDR1 SGDLS and CDR2 YYNGEE come from the germline V gene. The CDR3 contains 15 residues. CDR3 region: CASRMSAGETDTQYF. The CDR3, as DNA: TGTGCCAGCAGGATGTCAGCGGGGGAGACAGATACGCAGTATTTT.

Here the CDR3 reads CASSLYSQETQYF. As DNA, the CDR3 is TGTGCCAGCAGCTTGTACAGCCAAGAGACCCAGTACTTC. The V and J genes are TRBV5-5 and TRBJ2-5; D gene unclear. V shed 1 base and J shed 1 base, with 5 bases lying between them. The germline CDR1 and CDR2 sequences are SGHKS and YYEKEE (reference sequence). This CDR3 is 13 amino acids long.

The chain combines TRBV3-1 (or the pseudogene TRBV3-2) with TRBJ1-6; D is unclear. Germline CDR1 LGHDT, CDR2 YNNKEL (reference sequence). The CDR3 has 16 residues. V lost 0 bases, J lost 0 bases, and 6 bases lay in between. The CDR3 DNA is TGTGCCAGCAGCCAAGAGGCCCTCTCCTATAATTCACCCCTCCACTTT. It encodes CASSQEALSYNSPLHF.

This chain connects TRBV7-6 to TRBJ2-3, with D possibly matching TRBD2 (5 bases). The V end lost 1 base, the J end lost 3 bases, and 14 bases lay between the germline ends. Germline lookup yields CDR1 SGHVS and CDR2 FNYEAQ. This CDR3 spans 16 amino acids. The DNA of the CDR3 is TGTGCCAGCAGCTTAGGGCCCGGGGTCGGTACAGATACGCAGTATTTT. It codes for CASSLGPGVGTDTQYF.

The rearrangement uses TRBV2 and TRBJ2-7; TRBD1 agrees at 10 bases. Trimming cost V 7 bases and J 4 bases; bases outside gene matches: 7. This CDR3 is 14 amino acids long. Germline CDR1 SNHLY, CDR2 FYNNEI. CDR3 in amino acids: CASTRQGAGYEQYF. CDR3 DNA sequence: TGTGCCAGCACCAGACAGGGGGCAGGGTACGAGCAGTACTTC.

J is TRBJ2-7 and V is TRBV12-3 or TRBV12-4; 9 bases map to TRBD2. The CDR3 is 13 amino acids. Unmatched junction bases numbered 2, after V lost 3 bases and J lost 5 bases. The CDR3 spells CASSFQRGDEQYF. In DNA, the CDR3 is TGTGCCAGCAGTTTCCAGCGGGGGGACGAGCAGTACTTC.